This T cell receptor beta chain was found in a study of blood T cell repertoires in COVID-19. Overall study: COVID-19 samples collected from the United States, Italy and Spain covered acute and convalescent phases.

Generated by immunoSEQ multiplex PCR, the TCRdb table keeps only in-frame clones and is missing some. The sample has approximately 15,000 clones; 70% to 90% are singletons. This TCR was recovered from a woman aged 70 to 79 in a cohort sampled during active or convalescent COVID-19. The sequencing sample was made of peripheral blood.

The CDR3 is CASSSLARGSAGAVELFF. The CDR3 DNA reads TGTGCCAGCAGCTCCTTAGCTAGGGGTTCGGCAGGGGCGGTAGAACTGTTTTTT. This sequence joins TRBV7-8 and TRBJ1-4; weak D call: TRBD1 (6 bases). This CDR3 comprises 18 residues. From germline, CDR1 is SGHVS and CDR2 FQNEAQ. V lost 4 bases and J lost 12, with 30 bases in between. Complete variable domain (other parts from reference TRBV7-8 and TRBJ1-4): GAGVSQSPRYKVAKRGQDVALRCDPISGHVSLFWYQQALGQGPEFLTYFQNEAQLDKSGLPSDRFFAERPEGSVSTLKIQRTQQEDSAVYLCASSSLARGSAGAVELFFGSGTQLSVL.